This TCR beta chain was observed in a study of T cell responses to AZD1222 COVID-19 vaccine. On this clone: Its antigen is currently unknown.

Libraries were prepared by immunoSEQ multiplex PCR; TCRdb keeps only in-frame clonotypes and omits some of them. The repertoire holds under 200,000 clones, 88% seen once, with around 5.5% in the top ten. General study findings and limits: At baseline, just a handful of AZD1222 recipients tested seropositive. Vaccine-associated CD4 TCRs spanned spike, dominant at 160-218 and 743-854. Sampled repertoires all dated from after the peak T cell response. Unmutated regions of variants are reportedly targeted by nearly half of spike-specific TCRs.

CDR1 is LGHNA, CDR2 YSLEER, per germline. The CDR3 is made up of 15 amino acids. Between the trimmed V and J ends, which lost 0 bases and 3 bases, there was a span of 12 bases. V and J are TRBV4-3 and TRBJ2-7; no clear D gene. The clonotype comes from an adult in good health. Sequenced here: peripheral blood, sampled on day 0 of AZD1222 vaccination. The CDR3 loop reads CASSQDLTTNYEQYF. The CDR3 DNA is TGCGCCAGCAGCCAAGATTTGACCACAAACTACGAGCAGTACTTC.